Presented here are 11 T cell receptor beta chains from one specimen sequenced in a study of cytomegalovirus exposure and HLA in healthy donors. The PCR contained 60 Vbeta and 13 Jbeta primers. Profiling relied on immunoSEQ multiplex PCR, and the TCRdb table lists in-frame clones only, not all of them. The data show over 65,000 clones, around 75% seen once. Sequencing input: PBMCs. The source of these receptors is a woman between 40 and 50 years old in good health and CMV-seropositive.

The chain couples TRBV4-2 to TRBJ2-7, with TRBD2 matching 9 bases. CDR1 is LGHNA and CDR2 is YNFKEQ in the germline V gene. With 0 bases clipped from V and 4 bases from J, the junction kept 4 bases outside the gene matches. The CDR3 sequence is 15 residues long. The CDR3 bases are TGTGCCAGCAGCCAAGAGGGACTAGCCCTTTACGAGCAGTACTTC. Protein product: CASSQEGLALYEQYF.

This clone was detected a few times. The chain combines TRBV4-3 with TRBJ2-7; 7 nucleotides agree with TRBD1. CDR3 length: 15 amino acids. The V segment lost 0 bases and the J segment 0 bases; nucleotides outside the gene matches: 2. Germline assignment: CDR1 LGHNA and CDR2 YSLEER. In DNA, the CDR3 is TGCGCCAGCAGCCAAGATCGACAGGGCTCCTACGAGCAGTACTTC. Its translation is CASSQDRQGSYEQYF.

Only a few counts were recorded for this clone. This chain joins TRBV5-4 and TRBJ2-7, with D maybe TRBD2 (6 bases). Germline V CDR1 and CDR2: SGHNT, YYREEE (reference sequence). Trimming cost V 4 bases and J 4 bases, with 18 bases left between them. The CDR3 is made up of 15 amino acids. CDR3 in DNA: TGTGCCAGCAGCCTGCCGGGGGACCTCTGGTACGAGCAGTACTTC. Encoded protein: CASSLPGDLWYEQYF. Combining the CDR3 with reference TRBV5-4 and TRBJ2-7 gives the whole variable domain ETGVTQSPTHLIKTRGQQVTLRCSSQSGHNTVSWYQQALGQGPQFIFQYYREEENGRGNFPPRFSGLQFPNYSSELNVNALELDDSALYLCASSLPGDLWYEQYFGPGTRLTVT.

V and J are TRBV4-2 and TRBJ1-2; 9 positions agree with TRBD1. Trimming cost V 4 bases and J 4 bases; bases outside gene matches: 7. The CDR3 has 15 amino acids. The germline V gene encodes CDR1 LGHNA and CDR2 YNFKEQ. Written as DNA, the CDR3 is TGTGCCAGCAGCCCCGGGACAGGGTATACCTATGGCTACACCTTC. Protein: CASSPGTGYTYGYTF.

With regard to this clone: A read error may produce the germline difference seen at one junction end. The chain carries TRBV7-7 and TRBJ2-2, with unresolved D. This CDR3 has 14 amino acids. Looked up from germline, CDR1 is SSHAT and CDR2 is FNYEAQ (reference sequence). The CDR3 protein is CASSVRGNTGELFF. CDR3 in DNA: TGTGCTAGCAGCGTACGAGGGAACACCGGGGAGCTGTTTTTT.

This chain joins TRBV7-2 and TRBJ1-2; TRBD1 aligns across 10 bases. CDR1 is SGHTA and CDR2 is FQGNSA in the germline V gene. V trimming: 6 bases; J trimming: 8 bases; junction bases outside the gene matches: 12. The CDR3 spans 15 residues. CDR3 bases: TGTGCCAGCAGGCCCGGGACAGGGGTAGTCGGCGGCTACACCTTC. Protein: CASRPGTGVVGGYTF.

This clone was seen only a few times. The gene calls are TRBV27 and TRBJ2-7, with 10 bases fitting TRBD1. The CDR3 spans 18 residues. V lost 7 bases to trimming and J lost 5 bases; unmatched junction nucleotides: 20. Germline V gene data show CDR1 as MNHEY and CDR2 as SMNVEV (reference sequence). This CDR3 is CASTSAGTGVVGVNEQYF. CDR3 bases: TGTGCCAGCACCTCCGCCGGGACAGGGGTGGTTGGAGTGAACGAGCAGTACTTC.

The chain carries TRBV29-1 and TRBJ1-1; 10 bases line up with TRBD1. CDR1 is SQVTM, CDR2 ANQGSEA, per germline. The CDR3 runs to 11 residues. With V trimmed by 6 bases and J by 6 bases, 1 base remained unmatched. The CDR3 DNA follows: TGCAGCGTGGGGACAGGGGCTGAAGCTTTCTTT. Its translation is CSVGTGAEAFF.

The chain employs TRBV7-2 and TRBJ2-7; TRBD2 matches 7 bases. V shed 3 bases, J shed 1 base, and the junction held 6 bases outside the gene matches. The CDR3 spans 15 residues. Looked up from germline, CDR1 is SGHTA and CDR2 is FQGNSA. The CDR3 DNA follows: TGTGCCAGCAGCTTGGGGGGGTCAAGGTCCTACGAGCAGTACTTC. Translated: CASSLGGSRSYEQYF.

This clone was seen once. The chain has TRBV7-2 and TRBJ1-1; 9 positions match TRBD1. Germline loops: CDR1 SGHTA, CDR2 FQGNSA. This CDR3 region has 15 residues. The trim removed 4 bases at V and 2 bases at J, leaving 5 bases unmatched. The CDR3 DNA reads TGTGCCAGCAGCTCACAGGGGGCTGGAAACACTGAAGCTTTCTTT. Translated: CASSSQGAGNTEAFF.

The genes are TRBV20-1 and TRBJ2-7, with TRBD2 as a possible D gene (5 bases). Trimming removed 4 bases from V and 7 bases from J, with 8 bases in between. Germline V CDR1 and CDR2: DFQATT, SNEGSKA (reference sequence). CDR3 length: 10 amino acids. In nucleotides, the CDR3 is TGCAGTGCTACATGGAGGGAGCAGTACTTC. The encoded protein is CSATWREQYF.